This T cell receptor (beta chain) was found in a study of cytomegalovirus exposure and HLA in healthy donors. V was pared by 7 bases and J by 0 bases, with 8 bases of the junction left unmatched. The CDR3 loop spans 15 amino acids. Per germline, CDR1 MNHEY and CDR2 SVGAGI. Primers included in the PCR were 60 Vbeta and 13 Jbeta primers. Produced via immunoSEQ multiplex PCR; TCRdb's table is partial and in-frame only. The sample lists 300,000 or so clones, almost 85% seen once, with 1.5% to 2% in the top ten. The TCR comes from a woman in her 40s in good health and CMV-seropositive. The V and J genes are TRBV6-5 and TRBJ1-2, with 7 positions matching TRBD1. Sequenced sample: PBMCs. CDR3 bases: TGTGCCAGCACCACCGCGACAGGGACTAACTATGGCTACACCTTC. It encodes CASTTATGTNYGYTF.